The 11 T cell receptor beta chains below were found in one sample sequenced in a study of early T cells in non-severe SARS-CoV-2 infection. TCRdb passed the 5' RACE reads through MiXCR, listing each CDR3 protein once. The table lists 25,000 to 30,000 distinct CDR3 sequences, around 4% of them singletons. Sequences were obtained from whole blood. The receptor source for this set is an adult who was a healthcare worker with PCR-confirmed SARS-CoV-2 infection or an uninfected control (not recorded which).

The chain has TRBV12-3 or TRBV12-4 and TRBJ2-1, with D uncertain. The CDR3 covers 15 residues. V was trimmed by 6 bases and J by 0 bases, leaving 12 bases between them. This CDR3 is CASRLPGSSYNEQFF. The CDR3 DNA reads as TGTGCCAGCAGGCTCCCGGGTAGCTCCTACAATGAGCAGTTCTTC.

This clonotype has at least ten counts. This chain connects TRBV2 to TRBJ2-7; TRBD1 is a possible D gene (6 bases). V was trimmed by 4 bases and J by 4 bases, leaving 11 bases between them. CDR1 is SNHLY, CDR2 FYNNEI, per germline. This CDR3 has 13 residues. DNA of the CDR3: TGTGCCAGCAGTGTGGGACATATTTACGAGCAGTACTTC. Encoded protein: CASSVGHIYEQYF.

This clonotype was seen at least ten times. This CDR3 reads CASSLAGGEDTQYF. CDR3 sequence (DNA): TGTGCCAGCAGCTTAGCTGGAGGAGAAGATACGCAGTATTTT. This chain links TRBV7-8 with TRBJ2-3; the D gene is possibly TRBD2 (5 bases). The V and J ends lost 0 bases and 5 bases respectively, with 9 bases between them. Germline V gives CDR1 SGHVS, CDR2 FQNEAQ. This CDR3 spans 14 amino acids.

This clonotype was observed a handful of times. This chain links TRBV7-9 with TRBJ2-7; D not resolved. Germline V CDR1 and CDR2: SEHNR, FQNEAQ (reference sequence). The CDR3 sequence is 18 residues long. Between the trimmed V and J ends, which lost 5 bases and 6 bases, there was a span of 29 bases. This CDR3 reads CASSPTYQPDHQVGEQYF. The CDR3 bases are TGTGCCAGCAGCCCCACCTACCAACCGGACCACCAAGTGGGCGAGCAGTACTTC.

This clonotype was counted ten times or more. The chain combines TRBV19 with TRBJ1-1; TRBD1 matches 8 bases. The V segment lost 8 bases and the J segment 4 bases; nucleotides outside the gene matches: 6. This CDR3 has 13 amino acids. In germline, CDR1 is LNHDA, CDR2 SQIVND (reference sequence). Here the CDR3 reads CASDDRGSTEAFF. CDR3 DNA sequence: TGTGCCAGTGACGACAGGGGATCCACTGAAGCTTTCTTT.

The table lists this clonotype with many counts. V usage is TRBV11-2 and J usage is TRBJ2-2; 8 bases are shared with TRBD1. Germline assignment: CDR1 SGHAT and CDR2 FQNNGV. J lost 1 base, V lost 4 bases, and 14 bases had no gene match. This CDR3 spans 19 amino acids. This CDR3 is CASSSYLKAGTGNTGELFF. CDR3 nucleotide sequence: TGTGCCAGCAGCTCATACCTTAAGGCCGGGACAGGGAACACCGGGGAGCTGTTTTTT.

The sample holds many counts of this clonotype. This chain links TRBV12-3 or TRBV12-4 with TRBJ2-3; perhaps D is TRBD1 or TRBD2 (5 bases each). The CDR3 length is 17 residues. The V and J ends lost 1 base and 3 bases respectively, with 17 bases between them. The CDR3 here is CASSLGDRSWSTDTQYF. The CDR3 coding sequence is TGTGCCAGCAGTTTAGGGGACCGCTCATGGAGTACAGATACGCAGTATTTT.

The sample holds many counts of this clonotype. V is TRBV20-1 and J is TRBJ2-5; either TRBD1 or TRBD2 may supply D (5 bases each). The CDR3 consists of 13 residues. Trimming left V 4 bases short and J 2 bases short, with 11 bases between. Germline CDR1 is DFQATT and CDR2 is SNEGSKA (reference sequence). The CDR3 DNA reads TGCAGTGCTAAAAGGGACGGACAAGAGACCCAGTACTTC. Translating gives CSAKRDGQETQYF.

This clonotype occurred many times. V and J are TRBV28 and TRBJ2-5; D unclear. This CDR3 has 13 amino acids. Germline V gene data show CDR1 as MDHEN and CDR2 as SYDVKM. Trimming removed 6 bases at V and 7 bases at J, with 15 bases between. Here the CDR3 DNA reads TGTGCCAGCAGAACCGACGGCGAGCGGACCCAGTACTTC. It codes for CASRTDGERTQYF. Complete variable domain (other parts from reference TRBV28 and TRBJ2-5): DVKVTQSSRYLVKRTGEKVFLECVQDMDHENMFWYRQDPGLGLRLIYFSYDVKMKEKGDIPEGYSVSREKKERFSLILESASTNQTSMYLCASRTDGERTQYFGPGTRLLVL.

This clonotype was observed at least ten times. The V gene is TRBV19, the J gene TRBJ2-1, with TRBD2 matching over 9 bases. CDR1 LNHDA and CDR2 SQIVND come from the germline V gene (reference sequence). Trimming cost V 5 bases and J 1 base; bases outside gene matches: 3. The CDR3 extends over 15 amino acids. The CDR3 DNA reads TGTGCCAGTAGTGTTAGCGGGAGTTCCTACAATGAGCAGTTCTTC. This sequence encodes CASSVSGSSYNEQFF. The complete variable domain, with remaining parts taken from reference TRBV19 and TRBJ2-1, reads DGGITQSPKYLFRKEGQNVTLSCEQNLNHDAMYWYRQDPGQGLRLIYYSQIVNDFQKGDIAEGYSVSREKKESFPLTVTSAQKNPTAFYLCASSVSGSSYNEQFFGPGTRLTVL.

This clonotype has at least ten counts. The chain has TRBV9 and TRBJ2-5; possibly TRBD1 or TRBD2 for D (5 bases each). The V end was cut by 1 base, the J end by 5 bases, with 21 bases between. The CDR3 contains 17 residues. Germline V gene sequence: CDR1 SGDLS, CDR2 YYNGEE. In nucleotides, the CDR3 is TGTGCCAGCAGCGTACAAGCGGCGAACACAAAGGGGGAGACCCAGTACTTC. Amino acid sequence: CASSVQAANTKGETQYF.